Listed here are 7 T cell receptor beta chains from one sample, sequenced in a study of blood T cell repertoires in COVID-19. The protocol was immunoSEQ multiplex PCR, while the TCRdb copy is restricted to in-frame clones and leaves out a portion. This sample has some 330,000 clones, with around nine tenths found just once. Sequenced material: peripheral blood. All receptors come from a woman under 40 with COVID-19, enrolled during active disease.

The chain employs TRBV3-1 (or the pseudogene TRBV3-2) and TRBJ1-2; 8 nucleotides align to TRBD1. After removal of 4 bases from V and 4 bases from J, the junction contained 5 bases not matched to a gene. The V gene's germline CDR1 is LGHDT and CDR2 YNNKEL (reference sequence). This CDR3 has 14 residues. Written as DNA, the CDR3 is TGTGCCAGCAGCCGCGGACAGGGAGCCTATGGCTACACCTTC. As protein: CASSRGQGAYGYTF.

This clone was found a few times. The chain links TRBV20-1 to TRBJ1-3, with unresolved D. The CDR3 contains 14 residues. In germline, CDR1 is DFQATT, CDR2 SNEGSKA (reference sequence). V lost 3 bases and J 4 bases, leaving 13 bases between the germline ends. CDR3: CSASPTAAGNTIYF. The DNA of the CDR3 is TGCAGTGCTAGTCCGACCGCAGCGGGAAACACCATATATTTT.

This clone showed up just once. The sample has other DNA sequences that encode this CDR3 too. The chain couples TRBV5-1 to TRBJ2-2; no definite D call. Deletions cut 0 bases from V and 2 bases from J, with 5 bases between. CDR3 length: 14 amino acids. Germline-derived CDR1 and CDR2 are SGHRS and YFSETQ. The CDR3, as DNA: TGCGCCAGCAGCTTGGCCAGAAACACCGGGGAGCTGTTTTTT. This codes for CASSLARNTGELFF.

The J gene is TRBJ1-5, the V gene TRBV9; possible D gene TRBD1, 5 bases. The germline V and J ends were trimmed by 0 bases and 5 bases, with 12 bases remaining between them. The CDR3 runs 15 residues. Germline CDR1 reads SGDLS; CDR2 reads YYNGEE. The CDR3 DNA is TGTGCCAGCAGCGTAGGAACGGACAAGTATCAGCCCCAGCATTTT. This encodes CASSVGTDKYQPQHF.

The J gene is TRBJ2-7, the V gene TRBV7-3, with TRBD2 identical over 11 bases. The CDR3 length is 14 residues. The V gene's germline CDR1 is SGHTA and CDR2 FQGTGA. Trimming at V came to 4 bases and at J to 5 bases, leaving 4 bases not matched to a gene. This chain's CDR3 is CASSYTSGSNEQYF. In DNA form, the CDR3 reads TGTGCCAGCAGCTATACTAGCGGGAGTAACGAGCAGTACTTC.

The CDR3 is CASSLHRGGNQPQHF. The CDR3 DNA follows: TGTGCCAGCAGCCTTCACCGGGGGGGCAATCAGCCCCAGCATTTT. The gene calls are TRBV6-5 and TRBJ1-5, with D possibly TRBD1 on 5 matching bases. Germline V gene data show CDR1 as MNHEY and CDR2 as SVGAGI. This CDR3 has 15 amino acids. V gave up 6 bases and J gave up 2 bases, with 14 bases separating them.

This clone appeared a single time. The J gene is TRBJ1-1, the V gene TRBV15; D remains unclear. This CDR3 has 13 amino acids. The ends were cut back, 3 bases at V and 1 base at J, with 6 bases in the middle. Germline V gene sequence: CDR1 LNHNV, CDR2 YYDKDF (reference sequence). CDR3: CATSRATNTEAFF. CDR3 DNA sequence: TGTGCCACCAGCAGGGCCACGAACACTGAAGCTTTCTTT.